This TCR beta chain derives from a study of cytomegalovirus exposure and HLA in healthy donors. Study outcomes and limitations: Follow-up analysis found HLA locus-dependent TCR association rates, highest for DRB1 and lowest for HLA-C. While the bulk of TCR sequences proved rare, some public TCRs turned up in many donors.

The germline V gene encodes CDR1 LNHDA and CDR2 SQIVND (reference sequence). The CDR3 consists of 15 residues. Deletions cut 3 bases from V and 4 bases from J, with 12 bases between. 60 Vbeta and 13 Jbeta primers were used in PCR. The method was immunoSEQ multiplex PCR; TCRdb's version includes in-frame clones alone and lacks a portion of them. Found here are about 200,000 clones; the top ten clones hold 1.1%. Concerning this clone: Its antigen is as yet unknown.

The genes are TRBV19 and TRBJ2-2, with D maybe TRBD1 (6 bases). The TCR originated in a girl aged 2-10 years in good health and CMV-seropositive. The sample comprised PBMCs. CDR3 sequence (DNA): TGTGCCAGTAGTATTGGGACAATGAGCACCGGGGAGCTGTTTTTT. Amino acid sequence: CASSIGTMSTGELFF.